The rows below give T cell receptor beta chains drawn from one sample of a study of OX40 agonist ivuxolimab in advanced cancers. The repertoire was sequenced with immunoSEQ multiplex PCR; TCRdb's copy has only in-frame clones and lacks some. The table has around 77,000 clones, over 85% seen once. Source: CD4+ or CD8+ T cells sorted from blood, taken in a trial of the OX40 agonist ivuxolimab. Source of these receptors: an adult with an advanced solid tumor such as melanoma, head and neck, liver or kidney cancer. Each CDR3 is given with its conserved first and last residue. D genes are given only for firm matches. Part of the rows lack a size; the others show once, few, many or a class for expanded clones.

CDR3 protein: CASSVGTASYNEQFF
CDR3 DNA: TGTGCCAGCAGTGTCGGGACAGCCTCCTACAATGAGCAGTTCTTC
clone size: .
V gene: TRBV27
D gene: TRBD1
J gene: TRBJ2-1

CDR3 protein: CASSLAATATYEQYF
CDR3 DNA: TGCGCCAGCAGCTTGGCGGCGACAGCTACCTACGAGCAGTACTTC
clone size: .
V gene: TRBV5-1
D gene: .
J gene: TRBJ2-7

CDR3 protein: CASSQQYTNTEAFF
CDR3 DNA: TGTGCCAGCAGCCAACAATACACTAACACTGAAGCTTTCTTT
clone size: .
V gene: TRBV14
D gene: .
J gene: TRBJ1-1

CDR3 protein: CASSLGSRVKLNTEAFF
CDR3 DNA: TGTGCCAGCAGCTTAGGATCCCGCGTTAAGTTGAACACTGAAGCTTTCTTT
clone size: .
V gene: TRBV11-1
D gene: .
J gene: TRBJ1-1

CDR3 protein: CASSQDNRGVYTDTQYF
CDR3 DNA: TGTGCCAGCAGCCAAGATAACCGGGGGGTATACACAGATACGCAGTATTTT
clone size: .
V gene: TRBV4-2
D gene: TRBD2
J gene: TRBJ2-3

CDR3 protein: CASSPSVWDRGLNGYTF
CDR3 DNA: TGTGCCAGCAGCCCCTCCGTTTGGGACAGGGGGCTGAATGGCTACACCTTC
clone size: .
V gene: TRBV5-6
D gene: TRBD1
J gene: TRBJ1-2

CDR3 protein: CASSELGGVEQYF
CDR3 DNA: TGTGCCAGCAGTGAATTGGGAGGGGTCGAGCAGTACTTC
clone size: .
V gene: TRBV6-1
D gene: TRBD2
J gene: TRBJ2-7

CDR3 protein: CASGRDIWQPQHF
CDR3 DNA: TGTGCCAGCGGCAGGGACATATGGCAGCCCCAGCATTTT
clone size: .
V gene: TRBV7-9
D gene: .
J gene: TRBJ1-5

CDR3 protein: CASSPMGRERDEQYF
CDR3 DNA: TGTGCCAGCAGCCCCATGGGGCGGGAGCGAGACGAGCAGTACTTC
clone size: .
V gene: TRBV7-9
D gene: TRBD2
J gene: TRBJ2-7

CDR3 protein: CSGDRGGTGELFF
CDR3 DNA: TGCAGCGGGGACAGGGGAGGGACCGGGGAGCTGTTTTTT
clone size: .
V gene: TRBV29-1
D gene: TRBD1
J gene: TRBJ2-2

CDR3 protein: CASSLVELYGYTF
CDR3 DNA: TGTGCCAGCAGCCTAGTAGAGCTCTATGGCTACACCTTC
clone size: .
V gene: TRBV4-2
D gene: .
J gene: TRBJ1-2

CDR3 protein: CASSTWAAYGYTF
CDR3 DNA: TGTGCCAGCAGCACCTGGGCTGCCTATGGCTACACCTTC
clone size: .
V gene: TRBV5-6
D gene: .
J gene: TRBJ1-2

CDR3 protein: CASSSQGRGADTQYF
CDR3 DNA: TGTGCCAGCAGCTCACAGGGGAGAGGGGCAGATACGCAGTATTTT
clone size: .
V gene: TRBV7-2
D gene: TRBD1
J gene: TRBJ2-3

CDR3 protein: CASDPGLPAADTQYF
CDR3 DNA: TGTGCCAGCGACCCGGGACTCCCCGCCGCAGATACGCAGTATTTT
clone size: .
V gene: TRBV5-8
D gene: .
J gene: TRBJ2-3

CDR3 protein: CASSEWEETQYF
CDR3 DNA: TGTGCCAGCAGTGAATGGGAGGAGACCCAGTACTTC
clone size: .
V gene: TRBV25-1
D gene: .
J gene: TRBJ2-5

CDR3 protein: CASSPMGTAANRSPLHF
CDR3 DNA: TGTGCCAGCTCACCAATGGGGACAGCCGCTAATCGTTCACCCCTCCACTTT
clone size: .
V gene: TRBV18
D gene: TRBD1
J gene: TRBJ1-6

CDR3 protein: CASGLDYNEQFF
CDR3 DNA: TGTGCCAGCGGCTTGGACTACAATGAGCAGTTCTTC
clone size: few
V gene: TRBV2
D gene: .
J gene: TRBJ2-1

CDR3 protein: CASSQGLSGNTIYF
CDR3 DNA: TGTGCCAGTTCACAGGGCCTTTCTGGAAACACCATATATTTT
clone size: .
V gene: TRBV19
D gene: .
J gene: TRBJ1-3

CDR3 protein: CASSHGPEETQYF
CDR3 DNA: TGTGCCAGCAGCCACGGCCCTGAAGAGACCCAGTACTTC
clone size: .
V gene: TRBV6-5
D gene: .
J gene: TRBJ2-5

CDR3 protein: CASSSRSRGHEQYF
CDR3 DNA: TGTGCCAGCAGCTCTCGCTCAAGGGGGCACGAGCAGTACTTC
clone size: .
V gene: TRBV7-8
D gene: TRBD1
J gene: TRBJ2-7

CDR3 protein: CASSLGLAGRGTGELFF
CDR3 DNA: TGCGCCAGCAGCCTCGGACTAGCGGGAAGGGGCACCGGGGAGCTGTTTTTT
clone size: .
V gene: TRBV4-1
D gene: TRBD2
J gene: TRBJ2-2

CDR3 protein: CAWSPGGLIANTIYF
CDR3 DNA: TGTGCCTGGAGCCCCGGGGGTTTGATTGCTAACACCATATATTTT
clone size: .
V gene: TRBV30
D gene: .
J gene: TRBJ1-3

CDR3 protein: CASGRGNEQFF
CDR3 DNA: TGTGCCAGCGGTCGAGGGAATGAGCAGTTCTTC
clone size: .
V gene: TRBV11-1
D gene: .
J gene: TRBJ2-1

CDR3 protein: CASSPGLAGYTGELFF
CDR3 DNA: TGCGCCAGCAGCCCGGGACTAGCGGGGTACACCGGGGAGCTGTTTTTT
clone size: once
V gene: TRBV4-1
D gene: TRBD2
J gene: TRBJ2-2

CDR3 protein: CASSLVFLRDKTYEQYF
CDR3 DNA: TGTGCCAGCAGCTTGGTTTTTCTCCGGGACAAAACATACGAGCAGTACTTC
clone size: .
V gene: TRBV5-8
D gene: .
J gene: TRBJ2-7

CDR3 protein: CASRRQGGSYEQYF
CDR3 DNA: TGTGCCAGCAGGCGACAGGGGGGTTCCTACGAGCAGTACTTC
clone size: .
V gene: TRBV6-6
D gene: TRBD1
J gene: TRBJ2-7

CDR3 protein: CASSLVSGGLGETQYF
CDR3 DNA: TGTGCCAGCAGCCTTGTGAGTGGCGGCCTGGGAGAGACCCAGTACTTC
clone size: .
V gene: TRBV5-6
D gene: .
J gene: TRBJ2-5

CDR3 protein: CASSSTSGYSYEQYF
CDR3 DNA: TGTGCCAGTAGTTCGACTAGCGGGTACTCCTACGAGCAGTACTTC
clone size: .
V gene: TRBV19
D gene: TRBD2
J gene: TRBJ2-7

CDR3 protein: CASSLGQAEGYTF
CDR3 DNA: TGCGCCAGCAGCTTGGGACAGGCGGAGGGCTACACCTTC
clone size: .
V gene: TRBV5-1
D gene: .
J gene: TRBJ1-2

CDR3 protein: CASSAQGADQPQHF
CDR3 DNA: TGCGCCAGCAGTGCGCAGGGGGCCGATCAGCCCCAGCATTTT
clone size: .
V gene: TRBV10-2
D gene: TRBD1
J gene: TRBJ1-5

CDR3 protein: CASSPRAGTGYNEQFF
CDR3 DNA: TGTGCCAGCAGCCCACGAGCGGGGACCGGGTACAATGAGCAGTTCTTC
clone size: .
V gene: TRBV7-2
D gene: TRBD2
J gene: TRBJ2-1

CDR3 protein: CASSPEGLAGTDTQYF
CDR3 DNA: TGCGCCAGCAGCCCAGAGGGGCTAGCGGGAACAGATACGCAGTATTTT
clone size: .
V gene: TRBV4-1
D gene: TRBD2
J gene: TRBJ2-3